This passage covers 6 T cell receptor beta chains from one sample sequenced in a study of T cells after yellow fever vaccination. TCRdb passed the 5' RACE reads through MiXCR, listing each CDR3 protein once. The data contain under 95,000 distinct CDR3 sequences, more than 5.5% of them seen just once; the ten biggest clones take up 25% to 35%. Sequences were derived from CD8+ T cells sorted from PBMCs, sampled less than 11 days after the first yellow fever vaccination. These receptors were taken from a man between 18 and 29 years old who received the YFV17D yellow fever vaccine.

Ten or more counts support this clonotype. The chain carries TRBV12-3 or TRBV12-4 and TRBJ2-3; 9 bases fit TRBD1. Trimming removed 7 bases from V and 2 bases from J; junction bases left unmatched: 7. This CDR3 is 15 amino acids long. The CDR3 is CASTTWDRDTDTQYF. CDR3 sequence (DNA): TGTGCCAGCACTACCTGGGACAGGGACACAGATACGCAGTATTTT.

The sample holds many counts of this clonotype. The gene calls are TRBV7-2 and TRBJ2-1; 11 nucleotides align to TRBD2. CDR1 and CDR2 (germline): SGHTA, FQGNSA. This CDR3 contains 17 residues. J was trimmed by 4 bases and V by 5 bases; bases with no gene match: 10. CDR3 amino acids: CASSHGTSGGQYNEQFF. The CDR3 bases are TGTGCCAGCAGCCATGGCACTAGCGGGGGCCAGTACAATGAGCAGTTCTTC. Variable domain in full (rest from reference TRBV7-2 and TRBJ2-1): GAGVSQSPSNKVTEKGKDVELRCDPISGHTALYWYRQSLGQGLEFLIYFQGNSAPDKSGLPSDRFSAERTGGSVSTLTIQRTQQEDSAVYLCASSHGTSGGQYNEQFFGPGTRLTVL.

Only a few counts were recorded for this clonotype. The chain joins TRBV4-1 to TRBJ2-1; D might be TRBD1 or TRBD2, each matching 6 bases. With 3 bases removed from V and 0 bases from J, the gap between germline ends came to 15 bases. The CDR3 is 17 residues long. CDR1 is MGHRA, CDR2 YSYEKL, per germline. CDR3 nucleotides: TGCGCCAGCAGCCAGGGCCCGGGGGCAAGCTCCTACAATGAGCAGTTCTTC. This codes for CASSQGPGASSYNEQFF.

This clonotype turned up a few times. The rearrangement joins TRBV30 to TRBJ2-7; the D is unclear. Trimming cost V 2 bases and J 5 bases, with 13 bases left between them. Germline V CDR1 and CDR2: GTSNPN, SVGIG (reference sequence). The CDR3 length is 13 residues. CDR3 protein: CAWSPQVGNEQYF. The CDR3, as DNA: TGTGCCTGGAGTCCCCAGGTGGGAAACGAGCAGTACTTC.

V and J are TRBV5-1 and TRBJ2-2; TRBD1 aligns across 8 bases. CDR3 length: 17 residues. V lost 4 bases, J lost 2 bases, and 10 bases stayed unmatched. Germline V gene data show CDR1 as SGHRS and CDR2 as YFSETQ. The CDR3 sequence: CASSITDREINTGELFF. DNA of the CDR3: TGCGCCAGCAGCATAACGGACAGGGAGATTAACACCGGGGAGCTGTTTTTT.

The table lists this clonotype with many counts. CDR3 in DNA: TGCGCCAGCAGTGAGTCCAGCGGGGGGGCCTTTAATGAGCAGTTCTTC. It specifies CASSESSGGAFNEQFF. The rearrangement links TRBV10-2 to TRBJ2-1; TRBD2 agrees at 10 bases. The germline gives CDR1 WSHSY, CDR2 SAAADI. Trimming removed 0 bases from V and 7 bases from J; junction bases left unmatched: 6. CDR3 length: 16 amino acids.